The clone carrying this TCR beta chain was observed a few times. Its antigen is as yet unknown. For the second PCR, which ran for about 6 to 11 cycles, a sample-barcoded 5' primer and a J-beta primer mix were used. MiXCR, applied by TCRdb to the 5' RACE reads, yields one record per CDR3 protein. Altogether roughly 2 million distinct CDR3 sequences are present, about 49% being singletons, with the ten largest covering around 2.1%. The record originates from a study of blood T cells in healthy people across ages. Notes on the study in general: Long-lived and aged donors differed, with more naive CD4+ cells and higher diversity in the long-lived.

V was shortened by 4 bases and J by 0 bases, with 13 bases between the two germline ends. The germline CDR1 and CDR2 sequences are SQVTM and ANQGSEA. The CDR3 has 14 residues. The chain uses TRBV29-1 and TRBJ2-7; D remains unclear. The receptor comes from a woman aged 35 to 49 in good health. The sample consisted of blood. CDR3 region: CSVAPTTSSYEQYF. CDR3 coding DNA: TGCAGCGTTGCCCCCACGACCAGCTCCTACGAGCAGTACTTC.